The 22 T cell receptor beta chains reported below all come from one sample, sequenced in a study of blood T cell repertoires in COVID-19. TCRdb keeps only in-frame clones here, not all; method: immunoSEQ multiplex PCR. In the table there are around 140,000 clones, roughly four fifths of which are singletons. The sequencing input was peripheral blood. These receptors were collected from a human donor with acute or convalescent COVID-19. The donor label of this sample is uncertain.

This clone appeared many times. J is TRBJ1-5 and V is TRBV12-5, with D maybe TRBD1 (5 bases). CDR1 and CDR2 (germline): LGHNT, FRNRAP. The germline V and J ends were trimmed by 6 bases and 6 bases, with 12 bases remaining between them. CDR3 length: 13 residues. The CDR3 DNA reads TGTGCTAGTGGCCCCGACAGTCGTCAGCCCCAGCATTTT. The encoded protein is CASGPDSRQPQHF.

This clone has only one observation. The chain joins TRBV30 to TRBJ1-2; 8 bases match TRBD1. V dropped 8 bases and J dropped 4; count of bases not matched to a gene: 9. Germline CDR1 is GTSNPN and CDR2 is SVGIG (reference sequence). The CDR3 covers 13 residues. The CDR3 region has the DNA TGTGCCCGTGGACAGGGCGAGGGCTATGGCTACACCTTC. Protein: CARGQGEGYGYTF.

In DNA form, the CDR3 reads TGCGCCAGCAGCTTGGGCGGGACTAATCAAGAGACCCAGTACTTC. It encodes CASSLGGTNQETQYF. J is TRBJ2-5 and V is TRBV5-1, with 7 nucleotides matching TRBD2. CDR1 SGHRS and CDR2 YFSETQ come from the germline V gene. This CDR3 is built from 15 residues. The ends lost 0 bases at V and 2 bases at J; junction bases unmatched: 4.

V gene TRBV5-5 combines with J gene TRBJ1-2, with a weak D call TRBD1 (6 bases). V lost 4 bases, J lost 1 base, and 14 bases lay in between. Looked up from germline, CDR1 is SGHKS and CDR2 is YYEKEE (reference sequence). The CDR3 length is 15 residues. The CDR3 region is CASSLGGYSNYGYTF. CDR3 nucleotides: TGTGCCAGCAGCCTGGGGGGCTACAGTAACTATGGCTACACCTTC. The complete variable domain, with remaining parts taken from reference TRBV5-5 and TRBJ1-2, reads DAGVTQSPTHLIKTRGQQVTLRCSPISGHKSVSWYQQVLGQGPQFIFQYYEKEERGRGNFPDRFSARQFPNYSSELNVNALLLGDSALYLCASSLGGYSNYGYTFGSGTRLTVV.

The chain carries TRBV19 and TRBJ1-1; D unresolved. This CDR3 has 13 residues. The V end lost 7 bases, the J end lost 3 bases, and 12 bases lay between the germline ends. CDR1 and CDR2 from the germline V gene are LNHDA and SQIVND (reference sequence). This CDR3 reads CASTLRRDTEAFF. CDR3 nucleotide sequence: TGTGCCAGTACCCTAAGGAGGGACACTGAAGCTTTCTTT.

V gene TRBV7-3 combines with J gene TRBJ2-3, with unresolved D. The V gene's germline CDR1 is SGHTA and CDR2 FQGTGA. CDR3 size: 14 residues. V was pared by 0 bases and J by 0 bases, with 4 bases between. The CDR3 bases are TGTGCCAGCAGCTTAACGGCTAGCACAGATACGCAGTATTTT. Its protein is CASSLTASTDTQYF.

The chain uses TRBV11-3 and TRBJ2-1; TRBD1 might be the D (5 bases). In germline, CDR1 is SGHNT, CDR2 YENEEA. V lost 3 bases, J lost 2 bases, and 8 bases lay in between. The CDR3 sequence is 14 residues long. The CDR3 loop is CASSLGLAYNEQFF. CDR3 sequence (DNA): TGTGCCAGCAGCTTGGGGCTAGCCTACAATGAGCAGTTCTTC.

The chain recombines TRBV4-2 with TRBJ2-5, with 10 bases lining up with TRBD1. J lost 5 bases, V lost 2 bases, and 11 bases had no gene match. The germline V gene encodes CDR1 LGHNA and CDR2 YNFKEQ. This CDR3 is 17 amino acids long. CDR3 nucleotide sequence: TGTGCCAGCAGCCAAATGACAGGGGGCCGGAGCCCGGAGACCCAGTACTTC. Amino acids: CASSQMTGGRSPETQYF.

The chain combines TRBV19 with TRBJ1-3; D is uncertain. In germline, CDR1 is LNHDA, CDR2 SQIVND (reference sequence). This CDR3 has 15 amino acids. The germline V and J ends were trimmed by 4 bases and 5 bases, with 15 bases remaining between them. The CDR3 coding sequence is TGTGCCAGTAGTACGATTCCGGGAGGTCGAAACACCATATATTTT. Residues: CASSTIPGGRNTIYF.

V usage is TRBV30 and J usage is TRBJ1-4, with TRBD1 matching over 8 bases. J lost 11 bases, V lost 5 bases, and 1 base had no gene match. The CDR3 has 10 amino acids. Germline assignment: CDR1 GTSNPN and CDR2 SVGIG (reference sequence). The CDR3 DNA reads as TGTGCCTGGGGGGACAGGAAACTGTTTTTT. This codes for CAWGDRKLFF. The whole variable domain, remainder taken from reference TRBV30 and TRBJ1-4, is SQTIHQWPATLVQPVGSPLSLECTVEGTSNPNLYWYRQAAGRGLQLLFYSVGIGQISSEVPQNLSASRPQDRQFILSSKKLLLSDSGFYLCAWGDRKLFFGSGTQLSVL.

V usage is TRBV10-3 and J usage is TRBJ1-1; no clear D. CDR3 length equals 12 residues. The germline gives CDR1 ENHRY, CDR2 SYGVKD. V was cut by 5 bases and J by 11 bases, with 15 bases left in between. The CDR3 sequence is CAISQERGKAFF. The CDR3 nucleotides read TGTGCCATCAGTCAAGAACGGGGTAAGGCTTTCTTT.

The chain combines TRBV10-3 with TRBJ2-3; tentative D call: TRBD2 (6 bases). V was clipped by 3 bases and J by 2 bases, with 12 bases between them. This CDR3 is 15 amino acids long. Germline V gives CDR1 ENHRY, CDR2 SYGVKD. Here the CDR3 DNA reads TGTGCCATCAGTGACTTGGGACTCAACACAGATACGCAGTATTTT. Residues: CAISDLGLNTDTQYF.

The chain uses TRBV19 and TRBJ1-1, with 7 bases identical to TRBD1. With V trimmed by 5 bases and J by 4 bases, 7 bases remained unmatched. The CDR3 has 14 residues. Germline V gives CDR1 LNHDA, CDR2 SQIVND (reference sequence). CDR3 nucleotides: TGTGCCAGTAGTCAACGCCGACAGGGCACTGAAGCTTTCTTT. Translation gives CASSQRRQGTEAFF.

The rearrangement joins TRBV5-6 to TRBJ1-2, with 11 bases fitting TRBD1. The CDR3 is made up of 15 amino acids. V was pared by 4 bases and J by 5 bases, with 7 bases of the junction left unmatched. Germline assignment: CDR1 SGHDT and CDR2 YYEEEE. The CDR3 here is CASSPIGQGAYGYTF. CDR3 DNA sequence: TGTGCCAGCAGCCCTATCGGACAGGGGGCTTATGGCTACACCTTC. Variable domain in full (rest from reference TRBV5-6 and TRBJ1-2): DAGVTQSPTHLIKTRGQQVTLRCSPKSGHDTVSWYQQALGQGPQFIFQYYEEEERQRGNFPDRFSGHQFPNYSSELNVNALLLGDSALYLCASSPIGQGAYGYTFGSGTRLTVV.

The V call is TRBV7-8, the J call TRBJ2-1, with a weak D call TRBD2 (5 bases). The V end was cut by 2 bases, the J end by 1 base, with 15 bases between. The CDR3 has 17 amino acids. CDR1 SGHVS and CDR2 FQNEAQ come from the germline V gene. CDR3 in amino acids: CASSLSWRGPSYNEQFF. In DNA form, the CDR3 reads TGTGCCAGCAGCTTAAGTTGGCGCGGGCCGTCCTACAATGAGCAGTTCTTC.

CDR3 bases: TGTGCCAGCAGTGAACATCCAGAGGAGGGCTACACCTTC. It codes for CASSEHPEEGYTF. This chain uses TRBV6-1 with TRBJ1-2, with D uncertain. The CDR3 runs to 13 residues. Trimming took 2 bases from V and 8 from J, leaving 12 bases between them. CDR1 is MNHNS, CDR2 SASEGT, per germline.

The V gene is TRBV5-5, the J gene TRBJ2-2; TRBD1 matches at 9 bases. V trimming: 3 bases; J trimming: 3 bases; junction bases outside the gene matches: 0. Germline V gives CDR1 SGHKS, CDR2 YYEKEE (reference sequence). The CDR3 has 14 residues. The DNA for the CDR3 is TGTGCCAGCAGCTGGACAGGGGACACCGGGGAGCTGTTTTTT. It encodes CASSWTGDTGELFF.

The chain uses TRBV3-1 (or the pseudogene TRBV3-2) and TRBJ1-3, with 7 bases matching TRBD1. The CDR3 is 16 residues long. The trim removed 5 bases at V and 9 bases at J, leaving 16 bases unmatched. Germline V gene lookup returns CDR1 LGHDT and CDR2 YNNKEL (reference sequence). In DNA, the CDR3 is TGTGCCAGCAGCGGCTCACAGGGGCTCAACGGAGGCACCATATATTTT. Protein sequence: CASSGSQGLNGGTIYF.

The chain links TRBV7-9 to TRBJ1-2, with TRBD1 as a possible D gene (6 bases). The ends were cut back, 6 bases at V and 5 bases at J, with 13 bases in the middle. The CDR3 contains 13 residues. Germline V gene data show CDR1 as SEHNR and CDR2 as FQNEAQ (reference sequence). CDR3 nucleotides: TGTGCCAGCAGGATGGACAGCCTATATGGCTACACCTTC. Amino acid sequence: CASRMDSLYGYTF.

The chain combines TRBV30 with TRBJ2-7, with 8 bases identical to TRBD2. After removal of 5 bases from V and 0 bases from J, the junction contained 15 bases not matched to a gene. The germline gives CDR1 GTSNPN, CDR2 SVGIG (reference sequence). The CDR3 totals 17 residues. CDR3 residues: CAWAPQRGGGSSYEQYF. The CDR3 bases are TGTGCCTGGGCTCCCCAGCGGGGCGGGGGGAGCTCCTACGAGCAGTACTTC.

This chain joins TRBV5-1 and TRBJ1-2; perhaps TRBD1 as D (5 bases). The length of the CDR3 is 12 residues. In germline, CDR1 is SGHRS, CDR2 YFSETQ. V lost 4 bases to trimming and J lost 8 bases, with 12 bases between them. Here the CDR3 reads CASSSSREGYTF. CDR3 coding DNA: TGCGCCAGCAGCAGCTCCAGGGAAGGCTACACCTTC.

The sample holds one count of this clone. The chain has TRBV2 and TRBJ2-1; TRBD1 aligns across 9 bases. The V and J ends lost 7 bases and 4 bases, in that order; junction bases with no gene match: 5. CDR3 size: 14 residues. The germline V gene has CDR1 SNHLY and CDR2 FYNNEI. CDR3 residues: CASIPGQGYNEQFF. CDR3 sequence (DNA): TGTGCCAGCATTCCGGGACAGGGTTACAATGAGCAGTTCTTC.